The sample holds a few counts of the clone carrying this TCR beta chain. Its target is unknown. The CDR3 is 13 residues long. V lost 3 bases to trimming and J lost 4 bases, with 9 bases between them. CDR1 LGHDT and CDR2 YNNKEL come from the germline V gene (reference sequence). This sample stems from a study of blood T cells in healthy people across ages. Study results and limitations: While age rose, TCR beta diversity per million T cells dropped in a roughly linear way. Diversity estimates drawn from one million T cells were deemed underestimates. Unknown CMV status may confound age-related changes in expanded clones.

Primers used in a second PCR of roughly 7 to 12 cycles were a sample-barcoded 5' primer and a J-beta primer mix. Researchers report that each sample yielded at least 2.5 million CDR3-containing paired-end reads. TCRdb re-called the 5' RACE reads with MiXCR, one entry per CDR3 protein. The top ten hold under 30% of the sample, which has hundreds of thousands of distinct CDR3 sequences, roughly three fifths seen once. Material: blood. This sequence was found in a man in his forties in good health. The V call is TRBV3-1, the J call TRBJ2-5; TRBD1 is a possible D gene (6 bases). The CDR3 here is CASSHQQGETQYF. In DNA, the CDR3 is TGTGCCAGCAGCCATCAACAGGGAGAGACCCAGTACTTC.